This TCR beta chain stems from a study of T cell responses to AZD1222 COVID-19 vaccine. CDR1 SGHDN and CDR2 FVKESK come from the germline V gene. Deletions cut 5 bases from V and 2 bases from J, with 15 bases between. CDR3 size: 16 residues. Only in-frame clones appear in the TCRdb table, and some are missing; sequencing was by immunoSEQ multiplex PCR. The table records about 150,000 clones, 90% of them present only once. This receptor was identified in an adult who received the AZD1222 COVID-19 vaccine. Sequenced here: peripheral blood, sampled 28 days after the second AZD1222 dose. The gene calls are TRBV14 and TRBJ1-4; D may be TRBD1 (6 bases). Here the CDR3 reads CASSSYAGATNEKLFF. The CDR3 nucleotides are TGTGCCAGCAGCTCTTATGCGGGGGCGACTAATGAAAAACTGTTTTTT.